This TCR beta chain is from a study of T cell changes during pregnancy in multiple sclerosis. The repertoire was sequenced with immunoSEQ multiplex PCR; TCRdb's copy has only in-frame clones and lacks some. This sample has around 30,000 clones; 85% to 95% occur once, and the top ten carry approximately 0.43%. V was cut by 3 bases and J by 5 bases, with 10 bases left in between. Germline assignment: CDR1 MDHEN and CDR2 SYDVKM. There are 13 residues in the CDR3. The chain carries TRBV28 and TRBJ1-1; D possibly corresponds to TRBD1 (5 bases). The TCR sequence derives from a female donor with multiple sclerosis, enrolled in a pregnancy study. This sample comprised CD4+ T cells from peripheral blood mononuclear cells, obtained after pregnancy. For the CDR3, the DNA is TGTGCCAGCAGTTTTCGGGGGGGAACTGAAGCTTTCTTT. This translates into CASSFRGGTEAFF.